Below, 21 T cell receptor beta chains from the same sample are listed, as sequenced in a study of T cells after yellow fever vaccination. TCRdb recomputed calls from the 5' RACE reads with MiXCR, one row per CDR3 protein. The data show 360,000 or so distinct CDR3 sequences, with under 14% seen just once and more than 15% held by the top ten. This material consisted of PBMCs, taken on the day of the first yellow fever vaccination. These receptors came from a young man who received the YFV17D yellow fever vaccine.

The chain combines TRBV7-3 with TRBJ2-2, with D perhaps matching TRBD1 (5 bases). The V and J ends lost 5 bases and 3 bases respectively, with 16 bases between them. The germline V gene encodes CDR1 SGHTA and CDR2 FQGTGA. CDR3 length: 16 amino acids. CDR3 sequence: CASSLVQAIDTGELFF. The CDR3 DNA sequence: TGTGCCAGCAGCCTGGTACAGGCGATAGACACCGGGGAGCTGTTTTTT. Supplemented by reference TRBV7-3 and TRBJ2-2, the full variable domain reads GAGVSQTPSNKVTEKGKYVELRCDPISGHTALYWYRQSLGQGPEFLIYFQGTGAADDSGLPNDRFFAVRPEGSVSTLKIQRTERGDSAVYLCASSLVQAIDTGELFFGEGSRLTVL.

The chain recombines TRBV24-1 with TRBJ2-5; 14 bases agree with TRBD2. The germline CDR1 and CDR2 sequences are KGHDR and SFDVKD. The CDR3 sequence is 16 residues long. Germline trimming cut 4 bases from V and 3 bases from J; bases unmatched to any gene: 3. The CDR3 spells CATSDRGLAGEETQYF. In DNA, the CDR3 is TGTGCCACCAGTGACCGGGGACTAGCGGGGGAAGAGACCCAGTACTTC.

The chain has TRBV12-3 or TRBV12-4 and TRBJ2-4, with a weak D call TRBD2 (5 bases). The CDR3 covers 15 residues. The V end lost 3 bases, the J end lost 9 bases, and 18 bases lay between the germline ends. The CDR3 reads CASSFVSSRFGIQYF. The DNA of the CDR3 is TGTGCCAGCAGTTTCGTGTCTAGCCGCTTTGGCATTCAGTACTTC.

Only a few counts were recorded for this clonotype. The V call is TRBV4-1, the J call TRBJ2-5; maybe TRBD2 (6 bases). This CDR3 spans 11 amino acids. Germline CDR1 MGHRA, CDR2 YSYEKL. V gave up 8 bases and J gave up 5 bases, with 9 bases separating them. CDR3 nucleotide sequence: TGCGCCAGCGGTGCGGGGGAGACCCAGTACTTC. This translates into CASGAGETQYF.

The chain recombines TRBV11-2 with TRBJ2-5, with D unresolved. Germline CDR1 reads SGHAT; CDR2 reads FQNNGV. CDR3 length: 16 residues. V lost 0 bases and J lost 3, with 14 bases in between. CDR3 residues: CASSLDLFRREETQYF. The CDR3 DNA reads TGTGCCAGCAGCTTAGATCTTTTTAGACGCGAAGAGACCCAGTACTTC.

This clonotype was seen a handful of times. The chain couples TRBV15 to TRBJ2-1; maybe TRBD1 (6 bases). This CDR3 comprises 13 residues. V dropped 6 bases and J dropped 4 bases, with 10 bases sitting between them. Germline assignment: CDR1 LNHNV and CDR2 YYDKDF (reference sequence). CDR3 amino acids: CATSYRVYNEQFF. The CDR3, as DNA: TGTGCCACCAGTTACAGGGTATACAATGAGCAGTTCTTC. Combining the CDR3 with reference TRBV15 and TRBJ2-1 gives the whole variable domain DAMVIQNPRYQVTQFGKPVTLSCSQTLNHNVMYWYQQKSSQAPKLLFHYYDKDFNNEADTPDNFQSRRPNTSFCFLDIRSPGLGDTAMYLCATSYRVYNEQFFGPGTRLTVL.

The chain is built from TRBV7-8 and TRBJ2-7; a possible D gene is TRBD1 (6 bases). Germline CDR1 and CDR2: SGHVS and FQNEAQ. V lost 5 bases, J lost 2 bases, and 16 bases lay in between. CDR3 length: 15 residues. The CDR3 sequence is CASSPTFRDTYEQYF. DNA of the CDR3: TGTGCCAGCAGCCCGACGTTCCGGGACACCTACGAGCAGTACTTC. The full variable domain, its missing parts supplied by reference TRBV7-8 and TRBJ2-7, is GAGVSQSPRYKVAKRGQDVALRCDPISGHVSLFWYQQALGQGPEFLTYFQNEAQLDKSGLPSDRFFAERPEGSVSTLKIQRTQQEDSAVYLCASSPTFRDTYEQYFGPGTRLTVT.

This clonotype was picked up a small number of times. V is TRBV5-1 and J is TRBJ1-1; 9 bases line up with TRBD1. The CDR3 extends over 15 amino acids. Germline V gene sequence: CDR1 SGHRS, CDR2 YFSETQ. V shed 6 bases and J 0 bases; nucleotides not matched to a gene: 6. In DNA, the CDR3 is TGCGCCAGCAAGTGGGGACAGGGTATGAACACTGAAGCTTTCTTT. This translates into CASKWGQGMNTEAFF.

The J gene is TRBJ2-1, the V gene TRBV20-1; TRBD2 matches at 8 bases. Trimming cost V 3 bases and J 9 bases; bases outside gene matches: 4. This CDR3 contains 12 residues. Germline V gene lookup returns CDR1 DFQATT and CDR2 SNEGSKA (reference sequence). Here the CDR3 reads CSASGGALEQFF. The CDR3 bases are TGCAGTGCTAGCGGGGGGGCTCTTGAGCAGTTCTTC.

The table lists this clonotype with a few counts. The chain links TRBV11-3 to TRBJ2-1; D not resolved. The V end was cut by 1 base, the J end by 10 bases, with 11 bases between. The CDR3 has 13 residues. In germline, CDR1 is SGHNT, CDR2 YENEEA. DNA of the CDR3: TGTGCCAGCAGCTTAGCACCGCAAAGGGAGCAGTTCTTC. Its protein product is CASSLAPQREQFF.

V is TRBV6-1 and J is TRBJ1-2; D is uncertain. This CDR3 spans 14 amino acids. Trimming removed 6 bases from V and 0 bases from J, with 11 bases in between. Looked up from germline, CDR1 is MNHNS and CDR2 is SASEGT. The CDR3 loop is CASRPDGPNYGYTF. CDR3 DNA: TGTGCCAGCAGACCGGACGGTCCTAACTATGGCTACACCTTC.

This clonotype was seen just once. This chain links TRBV6-1 with TRBJ1-5; maybe TRBD1 (5 bases). CDR3 length: 16 amino acids. V was cut by 6 bases and J by 1 base, with 16 bases left in between. Germline-derived CDR1 and CDR2 are MNHNS and SASEGT. CDR3 loop: CASSSRRGASNQPQHF. CDR3 coding DNA: TGTGCCAGCAGCTCACGACGTGGGGCCAGCAATCAGCCCCAGCATTTT.

In DNA form, the CDR3 reads TGCAGTGCTGGGACAGCACCCTATGGCTACACCTTC. Its translation is CSAGTAPYGYTF. The chain is built from TRBV20-1 and TRBJ1-2; 7 bases map to TRBD1. The CDR3 has 12 residues. J lost 4 bases, V lost 5 bases, and 4 bases had no gene match. CDR1 is DFQATT and CDR2 is SNEGSKA in the germline V gene (reference sequence).

The gene calls are TRBV6-1 and TRBJ2-1; no clear D gene. V was shortened by 6 bases and J by 6 bases, with 15 bases between the two germline ends. Germline V gene lookup returns CDR1 MNHNS and CDR2 SASEGT. The length of the CDR3 is 14 residues. CDR3 sequence reads: CASSRALASNEQFF. Written as DNA, the CDR3 is TGTGCCAGCAGCCGGGCCTTGGCGAGCAATGAGCAGTTCTTC.

This clonotype appeared a few times. This chain joins TRBV7-2 and TRBJ1-5, with a possible D match to TRBD1 (5 bases). Trimming took off 1 base at V and 7 bases at J, with 11 bases between the two ends. Germline-derived CDR1 and CDR2 are SGHTA and FQGNSA. The CDR3 has 14 residues. The CDR3 sequence is CASSLGGNRQPQHF. CDR3 coding DNA: TGTGCCAGCAGCTTAGGGGGGAACAGGCAGCCCCAGCATTTT. The whole variable domain, filled in from reference TRBV7-2 and TRBJ1-5, reads GAGVSQSPSNKVTEKGKDVELRCDPISGHTALYWYRQSLGQGLEFLIYFQGNSAPDKSGLPSDRFSAERTGGSVSTLTIQRTQQEDSAVYLCASSLGGNRQPQHFGDGTRLSIL.

V usage is TRBV11-2 and J usage is TRBJ2-3; D perhaps matches TRBD1 (5 bases). Germline assignment: CDR1 SGHAT and CDR2 FQNNGV. This CDR3 has 15 residues. Trimming shortened V by 0 bases and J by 4 bases, and 11 bases separated the two germline ends. CDR3 DNA sequence: TGTGCCAGCAGCTTAGAAGGGGCCCGCTCAGATACGCAGTATTTT. Its translation: CASSLEGARSDTQYF.

The sample holds a few counts of this clonotype. The chain links TRBV7-9 to TRBJ1-1, with D maybe TRBD1 (6 bases). Germline lookup yields CDR1 SEHNR and CDR2 FQNEAQ (reference sequence). The CDR3 has 15 amino acids. Trimming shortened V by 5 bases and J by 8 bases, and 21 bases separated the two germline ends. The CDR3 reads CASSGPDSAGREAFF. CDR3 coding DNA: TGTGCCAGCAGCGGACCGGACAGTGCGGGAAGGGAAGCTTTCTTT. The entire variable domain, with the rest obtained from reference TRBV7-9 and TRBJ1-1, is as follows: DTGVSQNPRHKITKRGQNVTFRCDPISEHNRLYWYRQTLGQGPEFLTYFQNEAQLEKSRLLSDRFSAERPKGSFSTLEIQRTEQGDSAMYLCASSGPDSAGREAFFGQGTRLTVV.

This clonotype was counted ten times or more. The gene calls are TRBV5-1 and TRBJ2-3, with TRBD2 matching 9 bases. In germline, CDR1 is SGHRS, CDR2 YFSETQ. CDR3 length: 16 residues. The V and J ends lost 0 bases and 2 bases, in that order; junction bases with no gene match: 4. The CDR3, as DNA: TGCGCCAGCAGCTTGGGGGCTAGCGGGGTCACAGATACGCAGTATTTT. Protein sequence: CASSLGASGVTDTQYF.

This chain connects TRBV21-1 to TRBJ1-5. TRBV21-1 is a pseudogene. This CDR3 contains 15 residues. The CDR3 reads CASSKAGRDRQPQHF. As DNA, the CDR3 is TGTGCCAGCAGCAAAGCAGGAAGGGATCGGCAGCCCCAGCATTTT.

This chain connects TRBV7-9 to TRBJ2-2; D is unclear. The V gene's germline CDR1 is SEHNR and CDR2 FQNEAQ (reference sequence). V was cut by 1 base and J by 4 bases, with 7 bases left in between. The CDR3 consists of 14 residues. CDR3 loop: CASSLEAFTGELFF. The DNA of the CDR3 is TGTGCCAGCAGCTTAGAGGCCTTCACCGGGGAGCTGTTTTTT.

At least ten counts were recorded for this clonotype. The CDR3 is CASSSTSASTDTQYF. The CDR3, as DNA: TGTGCCAGCAGCTCCACTAGCGCTAGCACAGATACGCAGTATTTT. This sequence joins TRBV7-2 and TRBJ2-3; TRBD2 matches at 7 bases. The CDR3 runs to 15 residues. With V trimmed by 4 bases and J by 0 bases, 4 bases remained unmatched. Per the germline V gene, CDR1 is SGHTA and CDR2 is FQGNSA.